The 14 T cell receptor beta chains reported below all come from one sample, sequenced in a study of T cells in Graves' hyperthyroidism and ophthalmopathy (dated by TCRdb to about 2019). Library method: multiplex PCR. These reads were obtained on an Illumina HiSeq 2000. The TCR beta CDR3 regions were amplified from the RNA transcripts. A first-round RT-PCR of the TCR CDR3 used the HTBI primer set with the Qiagen OneStep RT-PCR kit. In-frame beta chains were kept once TCRdb had trimmed the public reads at Q25 with fastp and called clones with MiXCR. Merged by CDR3 protein, the rows form single entries marked with the most common genes and DNA. The sample table holds a few hundred thousand distinct CDR3 sequences, of which 15% were seen once. The top ten clonotypes cover about 20% of the sample. Sequencing was carried out using blood. The source is a woman aged 55-70 years with Graves' ophthalmopathy.

This clonotype was observed many times. The chain combines TRBV27 with TRBJ1-2; possible D gene TRBD1, 6 bases. Looked up from germline, CDR1 is MNHEY and CDR2 is SMNVEV (reference sequence). The CDR3 consists of 13 residues. V was shortened by 6 bases and J by 3 bases, with 11 bases between the two germline ends. DNA of the CDR3: TGTGCCAGCAGCCCCTACAGGGACTATGGCTACACCTTC. Translation gives CASSPYRDYGYTF.

The chain is built from TRBV14 and TRBJ2-7, with 8 bases fitting TRBD2. Germline V CDR1 and CDR2: SGHDN, FVKESK. The CDR3 length is 14 residues. Trimming took 2 bases from V and 5 from J; bases not matched to a gene: 5. The CDR3 region has the DNA TGTGCCAGCAGCCAACAGACTAGCGAGGACGAGCAGTACTTC. Translated: CASSQQTSEDEQYF.

The rearrangement links TRBV20-1 to TRBJ1-6, with a possible D match to TRBD1 (5 bases). The V gene lost 3 bases and the J gene lost 4 bases, with 10 bases spanning the gap. CDR3 size: 14 residues. Germline V lookup: CDR1 DFQATT, CDR2 SNEGSKA (reference sequence). The CDR3: CSARPGEYNSPLHF. For the CDR3, the DNA is TGCAGTGCTAGGCCGGGGGAATATAATTCACCCCTCCACTTT.

This clonotype was detected many times. The V call is TRBV7-2, the J call TRBJ2-5; no definite D call. The CDR3 length is 13 residues. Germline V gene data show CDR1 as SGHTA and CDR2 as FQGNSA. V gave up 5 bases and J gave up 2 bases, with 9 bases separating them. CDR3 sequence: CASSITRQETQYF. The CDR3 nucleotides read TGTGCCAGCAGCATTACACGACAAGAGACCCAGTACTTC.

This clonotype has at least ten counts. V is TRBV6-2 or TRBV6-3 and J is TRBJ2-1; 9 bases line up with TRBD1. V gave up 5 bases and J gave up 6 bases; unmatched junction bases: 11. This CDR3 contains 16 residues. The germline gives CDR1 MNHEY, CDR2 SVGEGT. The CDR3, as DNA: TGTGCCAGCAGTCCGGCGAGACAGGGGGTCCCCAATGAGCAGTTCTTC. Its protein product is CASSPARQGVPNEQFF.

The table lists this clonotype with a few counts. This chain links TRBV5-1 with TRBJ2-3; no definite D call. CDR1 and CDR2 from the germline V gene are SGHRS and YFSETQ. Trimming stripped 0 bases from V and 0 bases from J, with 11 bases between. This CDR3 comprises 16 residues. CDR3 nucleotide sequence: TGCGCCAGCAGCTTGGGGTGGGGTGCTAGCACAGATACGCAGTATTTT. This codes for CASSLGWGASTDTQYF.

The CDR3 reads CASSGDRGRTGELFF. CDR3 nucleotide sequence: TGTGCCAGTAGTGGGGACAGGGGGCGAACCGGGGAGCTGTTTTTT. This chain connects TRBV19 to TRBJ2-2; 12 nucleotides agree with TRBD1. Germline CDR1 is LNHDA and CDR2 is SQIVND (reference sequence). CDR3 length equals 15 residues. V lost 5 bases and J lost 5; bases outside the gene matches: 3.

This clonotype has at least ten counts. This chain connects TRBV12-3 or TRBV12-4 to TRBJ2-1; D is possibly TRBD2 (7 bases). The CDR3 runs 16 residues. V dropped 5 bases and J dropped 8 bases, with 22 bases sitting between them. The CDR3 loop is CASSPPGGPSTDEQFF. As DNA, the CDR3 is TGTGCCAGCAGTCCCCCCGGGGGGCCCTCGACCGATGAGCAGTTCTTC.

The sample holds many counts of this clonotype. CDR3: CAGGPRKTQYF. CDR3 DNA sequence: TGTGCCGGGGGACCGAGGAAGACCCAGTACTTC. This rearrangement joins TRBV30 to TRBJ2-5, with D perhaps matching TRBD1 or TRBD2 (5 bases each). The length of the CDR3 is 11 residues. The V end lost 8 bases, the J end lost 6 bases, and 13 bases lay between the germline ends. Germline assignment: CDR1 GTSNPN and CDR2 SVGIG (reference sequence).

The chain has TRBV7-9 and TRBJ2-1; the D gene is possibly TRBD1 (6 bases). The germline V gene encodes CDR1 SEHNR and CDR2 FQNEAQ (reference sequence). The CDR3 runs to 15 residues. V gave up 5 bases and J gave up 5 bases, with 16 bases separating them. Written as DNA, the CDR3 is TGTGCCAGCAGCCCATGGGACAATACGGACAATGAGCAGTTCTTC. Amino acids: CASSPWDNTDNEQFF. Complete variable domain (other parts from reference TRBV7-9 and TRBJ2-1): DTGVSQNPRHKITKRGQNVTFRCDPISEHNRLYWYRQTLGQGPEFLTYFQNEAQLEKSRLLSDRFSAERPKGSFSTLEIQRTEQGDSAMYLCASSPWDNTDNEQFFGPGTRLTVL.

This clonotype came up many times. The rearrangement joins TRBV24-1 to TRBJ2-3; 9 bases line up with TRBD1. The CDR3 totals 16 residues. V gave up 3 bases and J gave up 5 bases; unmatched junction bases: 8. Per germline, CDR1 KGHDR and CDR2 SFDVKD. CDR3 region: CATSDRQGVWGDTQYF. As DNA, the CDR3 is TGTGCCACCAGTGATCGACAGGGGGTATGGGGAGATACGCAGTATTTT.

The gene calls are TRBV2 and TRBJ1-5; 7 bases map to TRBD1. With 8 bases clipped from V and 4 bases from J, the junction kept 8 bases outside the gene matches. CDR1 SNHLY and CDR2 FYNNEI come from the germline V gene. This CDR3 comprises 14 residues. DNA of the CDR3: TGTGCCAGCGGGCGAGAGGGGGCAAATCAGCCCCAGCATTTT. This codes for CASGREGANQPQHF.

The table lists this clonotype with many counts. The V call is TRBV28, the J call TRBJ2-2; D uncertain. The ends were cut back, 3 bases at V and 4 bases at J, with 6 bases in the middle. CDR3 size: 13 residues. Germline-derived CDR1 and CDR2 are MDHEN and SYDVKM. The CDR3: CASSLLSTGELFF. The CDR3 DNA is TGTGCCAGCAGTTTGCTCTCCACCGGGGAGCTGTTTTTT.

This clonotype was found many times. The chain employs TRBV7-8 and TRBJ2-7, with D possibly TRBD1 on 6 matching bases. Looked up from germline, CDR1 is SGHVS and CDR2 is FQNEAQ. The CDR3 is 15 amino acids. Trimming cost V 4 bases and J 2 bases, with 15 bases left between them. The CDR3 DNA sequence: TGTGCCAGCAGCTCGTTAAGGACAGATCCCTACGAGCAGTACTTC. Encoded protein: CASSSLRTDPYEQYF.